The T cell receptor (beta chain) described here comes from a study of T cells expressing NK-cell markers (dated by TCRdb to between 2020 and 2021). Notes on the research overall: In sorted CD3+CD56+NKG2C+, CD3+CD56+NKG2C- and CD3+CD56-NKG2C+ T-cell subsets from 7 or 8 donors, TCR beta-chain repertoires were profiled. Seven of the eight sequenced donors were HCMV-seropositive and one was HCMV-seronegative. The study sequenced eight donors, all healthy volunteers chosen at random: three men and five women. Libraries were sequenced as 2 x 150 bp reads on Illumina HiSeq 2000/2500, MiSeq or NextSeq. Findings and caveats that apply to the study as a whole: Whether the expanded NKG2C-expressing T cell clones were specific for HCMV antigens was left unclear. For several donors, the dominant CD3+CD56+NKG2C+ clonotypes were among the top 10 CD8+ clonotypes and accounted for about 1.0-8% of CD8+ T cells. Those dominant clonotypes were again the most abundant among CD3+CD56-NKG2C+ cells in a few donors, at roughly 25-60.1%.

Sequencer: Illumina HiSeq 2000. TCR beta cDNA libraries were prepared using 5'RACE template switching, which introduced a universal primer site and unique molecular identifiers. cDNA synthesis was primed from the TCR beta constant segment, followed by two successive PCR amplification steps. For the original study's pipeline: Reads were demultiplexed and grouped by UMI with MIGEC, and clonotypes were assembled and quantified with MiTCR. To exclude erroneous sequences, only TCR cDNA sequences supported by at least two reads were retained. The tcR package was used for downstream repertoire analysis, and clonotypes were matched across fractions by CDR3 nucleotide sequence plus V segment. VDJmatch was used to annotate antigen specificity against VDJdb, with one amino acid substitution in CDR3 permitted. TCRdb reprocessed the raw reads; every CDR3 protein sequence is a single record, and DNA is not supplied. None of the V and J calls come from the authors' own analysis; TCRdb made them. This sample's table contains about 300,000 distinct CDR3 sequences. The top ten constitute 4% to 5% of the sample.

On this clonotype: Its recognized antigen is unknown.

The CDR3 runs 13 residues from the cysteine to the phenylalanine. Only the protein is available. In the germline V gene (reference sequence), CDR1 corresponds to LNHDA and CDR2 to SQIVND. HCMV-specific IgG was detected in serum with a commercial ELISA kit to determine HCMV serostatus. Peripheral blood mononuclear cells were isolated from blood by Ficoll density gradient centrifugation. The sequenced sample consisted of blood T cells: a sorted CD56 or NKG2C T cell subset, CD4+ or CD8+ T cells, or bulk PBMC T cells (not recorded which). This receptor was taken from a woman aged 18 to 75 in good health. The V gene is TRBV19 and the J gene is TRBJ2-1; without DNA, the TCRdb call of TRBD1 cannot be checked. The encoded CDR3 is CASSIIGSDEQFF.